This record covers a single TCR beta chain. The data stem from a study of blood T cell repertoires in COVID-19. Study-level background: Sources were T cells, B-cell-depleted T cells, or PBMCs; the material itself was cDNA or gDNA.

The length of the CDR3 is 17 residues. Looked up from germline, CDR1 is SGHTA and CDR2 is FQGNSA. V shed 5 bases and J 6 bases; nucleotides not matched to a gene: 18. In the authors' workflow: Reference gene primer amplification yielded estimated nucleated cell counts. TCRdb's copy holds only in-frame clones and misses some; the assay was immunoSEQ multiplex PCR. V and J calls and clone size come straight from that table; D and trimming were deduced from the DNA. In the table there are more than 100,000 clones, about four fifths of which are singletons. The chain uses TRBV7-2 and TRBJ1-1; 7 bases agree with TRBD1. This TCR was sampled from a woman in her sixties or seventies with acute or convalescent COVID-19. Sequencing was done on a sample of peripheral blood. CDR3 sequence reads: CASSPRSLRQGYSEAFF. The CDR3 DNA follows: TGTGCCAGCAGCCCGCGTTCCCTTCGACAGGGTTACTCTGAAGCTTTCTTT.